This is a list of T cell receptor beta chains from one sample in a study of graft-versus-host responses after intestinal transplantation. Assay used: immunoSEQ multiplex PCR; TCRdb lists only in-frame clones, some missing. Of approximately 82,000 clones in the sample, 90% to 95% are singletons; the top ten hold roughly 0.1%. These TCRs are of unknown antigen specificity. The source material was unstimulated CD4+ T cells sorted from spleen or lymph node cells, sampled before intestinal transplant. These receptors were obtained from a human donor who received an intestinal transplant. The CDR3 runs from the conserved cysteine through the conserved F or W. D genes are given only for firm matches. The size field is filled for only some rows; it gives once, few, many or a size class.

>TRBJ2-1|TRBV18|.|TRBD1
TGTGCCAGCTCACCTGAGACAGGGGGCGCCGGAAATGAGCAGTTCTTC
CASSPETGGAGNEQFF
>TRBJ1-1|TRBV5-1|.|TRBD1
TGCGCCAGCAGCTTGGTAGGACAGGGGACTGAAGCTTTCTTT
CASSLVGQGTEAFF
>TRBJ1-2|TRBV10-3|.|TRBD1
TGTGCCATCAGTGGGGACAGCTTTAACTATGGCTACACCTTC
CAISGDSFNYGYTF
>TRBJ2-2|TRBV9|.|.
TGTGCCAGCAGCCCCAGGCTGGGGCCAGGCACCGGGGAGCTGTTTTTT
CASSPRLGPGTGELFF
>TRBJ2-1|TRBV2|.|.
TGTGCCAGCAGCCCAGGAGGGGTAGGGAGAAATGAGCAGTTCTTC
CASSPGGVGRNEQFF
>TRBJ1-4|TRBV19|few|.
TGTGCCAGTACCCCCAGGGTAACTAATGAAAAACTGTTTTTT
CASTPRVTNEKLFF
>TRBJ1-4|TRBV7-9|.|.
TGTGCCAGCAGCTTAGTACCGGGTCCATATGAAAAACTGTTTTTT
CASSLVPGPYEKLFF
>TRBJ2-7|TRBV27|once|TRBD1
TGTGCCAGCCGACGACAGGGGAACTCCTACGAGCAGTACTTC
CASRRQGNSYEQYF
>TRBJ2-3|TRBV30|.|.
TGTGCCTGGAGTGATGTATCAGATACGCAGTATTTT
CAWSDVSDTQYF
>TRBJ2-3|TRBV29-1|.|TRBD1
TGCAGCGTTGAAATAGGGACAGGGGTCACAGATACGCAGTATTTT
CSVEIGTGVTDTQYF
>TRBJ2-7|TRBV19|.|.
TGTGCCAGTAGTATAGAGGGCAGGAGGGACGAGCAGTACTTC
CASSIEGRRDEQYF
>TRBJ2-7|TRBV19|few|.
TGTGCCAGTAGTCTCCAGATAGGGAGCTACGAGCAGTACTTC
CASSLQIGSYEQYF
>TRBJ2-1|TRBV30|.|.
TGTGCCTGGAGGTCTAACTCCTACAATGAGCAGTTCTTC
CAWRSNSYNEQFF
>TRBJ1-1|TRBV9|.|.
TGTGCCAGCAGCGTAACCCCCGGGGCTGAAGCTTTCTTT
CASSVTPGAEAFF
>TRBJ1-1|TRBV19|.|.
TGTGCCAGTAGTATTCCAGGGTTAACGAACACTGAAGCTTTCTTT
CASSIPGLTNTEAFF
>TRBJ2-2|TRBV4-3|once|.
TGCGCCAGCTCGTACCCCGGGGGGCTTACCACCGGGGAGCTGTTTTTT
CASSYPGGLTTGELFF
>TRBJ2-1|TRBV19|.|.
TGTGCCAGTAGTATGATGGCGGGGGCCGGGGGGGAGCAGTTCTTC
CASSMMAGAGGEQFF
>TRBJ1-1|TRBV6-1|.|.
TGTGCCAGCACGTTACTTCAGGGAGGGAACACTGAAGCTTTCTTT
CASTLLQGGNTEAFF
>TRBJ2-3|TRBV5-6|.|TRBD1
TGTGCCAGCAGCTCAGACAGGGGAGATACGCAGTATTTT
CASSSDRGDTQYF
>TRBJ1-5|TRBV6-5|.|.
TGTGCCAGCAGGGCAACAGGGTGGGGTCAGCCCCAGCATTTT
CASRATGWGQPQHF
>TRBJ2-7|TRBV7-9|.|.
TGTGCCAGCAGCTTCTCCCCGGGAAGCGAGCAGTACTTC
CASSFSPGSEQYF
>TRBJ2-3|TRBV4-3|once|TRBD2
TGCGCCAGCAGCCAATTATGGGAAAGCGGGGGCACAGATACGCAGTATTTT
CASSQLWESGGTDTQYF
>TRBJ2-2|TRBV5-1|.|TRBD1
TGCGCCAGCAGCTTGGTAGGGGGCGGCTTCGGGGAGCTGTTTTTT
CASSLVGGGFGELFF
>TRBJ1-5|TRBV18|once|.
TGTGCCAGCTCACCAAGAGTACAGGGAGGGGATCAGCCCCAGCATTTT
CASSPRVQGGDQPQHF
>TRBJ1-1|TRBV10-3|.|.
TGTGCCATCAAATCAGGACAGTTGAACACTGAAGCTTTCTTT
CAIKSGQLNTEAFF
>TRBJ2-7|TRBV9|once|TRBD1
TGTGCCAGCAGCCCAGGACAGGGGGCCTACGAGCAGTACTTC
CASSPGQGAYEQYF
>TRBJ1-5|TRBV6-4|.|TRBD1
TGTGCCAGCAGTTCGACAGGGGGCATCGGTCAGCCCCAGCATTTT
CASSSTGGIGQPQHF
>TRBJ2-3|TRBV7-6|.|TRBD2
TGTGCCAGCAGCTTAGTTGTATCGGGACTAGCGGCTAGCACAGATACGCAGTATTTT
CASSLVVSGLAASTDTQYF
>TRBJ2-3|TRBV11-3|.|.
TGTGCCAGCAGCCCGGGCACAGATACGCAGTATTTT
CASSPGTDTQYF
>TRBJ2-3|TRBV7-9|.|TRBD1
TGTGCCAGCAGCTGGAAGTGGGGACAGGGGTCTGGTACGCAGTATTTT
CASSWKWGQGSGTQYF
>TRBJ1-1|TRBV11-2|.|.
TGTGCCAGCAGCTTAAGTATGGCCAACACTGAAGCTTTCTTT
CASSLSMANTEAFF
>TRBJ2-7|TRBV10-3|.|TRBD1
TGTGCCATCAGTGGGTCGACAGGGGAGTCCTACGAGCAGTACTTC
CAISGSTGESYEQYF
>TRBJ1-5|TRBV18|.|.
TGTGCCAGCTCACCAAAGGGGGTTCAGCCCCAGCATTTT
CASSPKGVQPQHF
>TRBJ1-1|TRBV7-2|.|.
TGTGCCAGCAGCTTAGCCCGGGTCGGGGACACTGAAGCTTTCTTT
CASSLARVGDTEAFF
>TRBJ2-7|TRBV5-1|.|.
TGCGCCAGCAGCTTGGTGCTAGGAGCCTACGAGCAGTACTTC
CASSLVLGAYEQYF
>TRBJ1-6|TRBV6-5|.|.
TGTGCCAGCAGTTACTCGCGGGGAGGTAATTCACCCCTCCACTTT
CASSYSRGGNSPLHF
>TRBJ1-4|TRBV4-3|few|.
TGCGCCAGCAGCCAAGATCTTTCAGGGCGTCTTGGTGAAAAACTGTTTTTT
CASSQDLSGRLGEKLFF
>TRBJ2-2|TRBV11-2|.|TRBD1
TGTGCCAGCAGCTCCGGGACAGGGATGAACACCGGGGAGCTGTTTTTT
CASSSGTGMNTGELFF
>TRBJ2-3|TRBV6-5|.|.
TGTGCCAGCAGTTTACAGGGAGCAGATACGCAGTATTTT
CASSLQGADTQYF
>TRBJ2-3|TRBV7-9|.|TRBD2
TGTGCCAGCAGCTTAGGTGGACTAGCGGGGTACACAGATACGCAGTATTTT
CASSLGGLAGYTDTQYF
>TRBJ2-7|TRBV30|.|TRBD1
TGTGCCTGGAGCGCAACACTTTTCTACCGGGACAGTACCTACGAGCAGTACTTC
CAWSATLFYRDSTYEQYF
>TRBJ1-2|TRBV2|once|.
TGTGCCAGCAGTGAAGTCACGTCTAGTGGCTACACCTTC
CASSEVTSSGYTF
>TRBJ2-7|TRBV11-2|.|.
TGTGCCAGCAGCTTAGCCCACGGGGAGCGATACGAGCAGTACTTC
CASSLAHGERYEQYF
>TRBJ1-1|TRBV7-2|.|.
TGTGCCAGCAGCTTGGCAGGGTTGAACACTGAAGCTTTCTTT
CASSLAGLNTEAFF
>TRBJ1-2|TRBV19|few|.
TGTGCCAGTAGTAAGGAGGCCCAGGTGGGTCATTATGGCTACACCTTC
CASSKEAQVGHYGYTF
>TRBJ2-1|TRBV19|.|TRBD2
TGTGCCAGTAGCCGAATGGGACTAGCGGGGGGGCGATTTAGGAATGAGCAGTTCTTC
CASSRMGLAGGRFRNEQFF
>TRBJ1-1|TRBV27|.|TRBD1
TGTGCCAGCAGTCCCCAGGGGGGTCTGACTGAAGCTTTCTTT
CASSPQGGLTEAFF
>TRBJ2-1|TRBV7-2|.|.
TGTGCCAGCACTCGACAGGTTCGGGGTGAGCAGTTCTTC
CASTRQVRGEQFF
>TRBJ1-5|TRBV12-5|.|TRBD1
TGTGCTAGTGGTTTAACAGGGGTCTTAGAGCAGCCCCAGCATTTT
CASGLTGVLEQPQHF
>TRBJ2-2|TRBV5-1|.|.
TGCGCCAGCAGCTCCACGAACACCGGGGAGCTGTTTTTT
CASSSTNTGELFF
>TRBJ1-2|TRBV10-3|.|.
TGTGCCATCAGTGGGCAGGATTCCTATGGCTACACCTTC
CAISGQDSYGYTF
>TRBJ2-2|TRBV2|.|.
TGTGCCAGCAGCCGGGACACCCAGAACACCGGGGAGCTGTTTTTT
CASSRDTQNTGELFF
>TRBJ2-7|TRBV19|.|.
TGTGCCAGTAGTTCCGGAGGGGCGGCGGGCGAGCAGTACTTC
CASSSGGAAGEQYF
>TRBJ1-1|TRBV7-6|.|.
TGTGCCAGCAGCTTAGTATCGGGGAGCACTGAAGCTTTCTTT
CASSLVSGSTEAFF